This T cell receptor (beta chain) emerged from a study of T cell changes during pregnancy in multiple sclerosis. Sequenced by immunoSEQ multiplex PCR; TCRdb stores in-frame clones only, minus some. This table has approximately 70,000 clones, about nine tenths appearing once. The V and J ends lost 0 bases and 7 bases respectively, with 10 bases between them. The CDR3 has 15 residues. Germline CDR1 and CDR2: LGHNA and YNFKEQ. The origin of this receptor is a female donor with multiple sclerosis, enrolled in a pregnancy study. The sample here was peripheral blood, taken in the second trimester of pregnancy. V usage is TRBV4-2 and J usage is TRBJ1-6; D may be TRBD1 (6 bases). CDR3 sequence reads: CASSQERQGNSPLHF. The CDR3 region has the DNA TGTGCCAGCAGCCAAGAACGCCAGGGGAATTCACCCCTCCACTTT.